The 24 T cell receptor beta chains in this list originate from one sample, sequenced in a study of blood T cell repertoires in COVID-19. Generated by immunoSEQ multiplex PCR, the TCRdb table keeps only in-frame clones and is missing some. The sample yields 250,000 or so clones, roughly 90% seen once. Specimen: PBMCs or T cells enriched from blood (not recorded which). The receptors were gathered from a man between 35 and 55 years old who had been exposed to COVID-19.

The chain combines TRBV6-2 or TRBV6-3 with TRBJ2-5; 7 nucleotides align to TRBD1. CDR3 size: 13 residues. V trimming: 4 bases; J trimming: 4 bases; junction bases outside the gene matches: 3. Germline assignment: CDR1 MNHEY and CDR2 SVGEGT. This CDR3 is CASSWNRGETQYF. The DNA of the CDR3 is TGTGCCAGCAGTTGGAACAGGGGAGAGACCCAGTACTTC.

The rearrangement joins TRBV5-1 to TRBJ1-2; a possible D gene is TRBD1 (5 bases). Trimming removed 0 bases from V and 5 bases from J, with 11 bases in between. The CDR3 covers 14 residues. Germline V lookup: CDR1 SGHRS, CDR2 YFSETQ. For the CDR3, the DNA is TGCGCCAGCAGCTTGGAAGGGGTCCGGTATGGCTACACCTTC. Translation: CASSLEGVRYGYTF.

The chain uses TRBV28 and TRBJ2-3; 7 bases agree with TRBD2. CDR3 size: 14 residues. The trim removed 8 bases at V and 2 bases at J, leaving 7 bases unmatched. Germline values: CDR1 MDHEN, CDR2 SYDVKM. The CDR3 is CASSRGGTTDTQYF. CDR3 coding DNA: TGTGCCAGCTCCCGGGGAGGGACCACAGATACGCAGTATTTT.

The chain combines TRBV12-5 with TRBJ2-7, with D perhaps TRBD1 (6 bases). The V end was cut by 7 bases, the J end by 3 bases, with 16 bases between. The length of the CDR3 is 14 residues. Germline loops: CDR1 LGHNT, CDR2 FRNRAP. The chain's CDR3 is CASALGGESYEQYF. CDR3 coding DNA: TGTGCTAGTGCTCTAGGGGGAGAAAGCTACGAGCAGTACTTC.

CDR3 loop: CASSVGQGDTEAFF. The CDR3 DNA reads TGTGCCAGCAGTGTGGGACAGGGAGACACTGAAGCTTTCTTT. This chain connects TRBV6-1 to TRBJ1-1; 9 positions match TRBD1. This CDR3 comprises 14 residues. CDR1 MNHNS and CDR2 SASEGT come from the germline V gene. V was clipped by 4 bases and J by 3 bases; unmatched bases: 3.

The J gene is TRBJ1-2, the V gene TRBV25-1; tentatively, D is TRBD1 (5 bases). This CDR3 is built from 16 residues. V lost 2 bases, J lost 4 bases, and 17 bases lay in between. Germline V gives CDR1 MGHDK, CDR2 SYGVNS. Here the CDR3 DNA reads TGTGCCAGCAGTGAAACGGTGTCAGGGAACTTCTATGGCTACACCTTC. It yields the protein CASSETVSGNFYGYTF.

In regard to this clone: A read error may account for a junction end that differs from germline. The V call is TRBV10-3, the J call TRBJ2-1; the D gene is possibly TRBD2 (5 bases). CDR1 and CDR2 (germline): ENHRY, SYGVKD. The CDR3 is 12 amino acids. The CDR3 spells CAIREASNQQFF. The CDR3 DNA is TGTGCCATCAGGGAGGCAAGCAATCAGCAGTTCTTC.

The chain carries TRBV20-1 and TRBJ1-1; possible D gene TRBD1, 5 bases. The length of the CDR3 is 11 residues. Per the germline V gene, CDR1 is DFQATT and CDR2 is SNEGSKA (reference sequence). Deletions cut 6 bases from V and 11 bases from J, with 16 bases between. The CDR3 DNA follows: TGCAGTGCCGAAAGGGGCCGTGACGCTTTCTTT. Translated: CSAERGRDAFF.

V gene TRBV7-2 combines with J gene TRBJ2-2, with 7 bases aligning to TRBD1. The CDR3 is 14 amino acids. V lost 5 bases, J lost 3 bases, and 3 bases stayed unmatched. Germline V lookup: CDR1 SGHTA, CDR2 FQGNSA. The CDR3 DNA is TGTGCCAGCAGCACGGACAGGTACACCGGGGAGCTGTTTTTT. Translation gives CASSTDRYTGELFF.

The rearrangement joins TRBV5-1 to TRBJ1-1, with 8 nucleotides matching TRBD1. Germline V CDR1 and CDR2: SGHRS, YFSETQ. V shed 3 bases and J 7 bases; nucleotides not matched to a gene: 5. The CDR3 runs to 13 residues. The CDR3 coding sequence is TGCGCCAGCAGCTGGACAGGGTCGGGTGAAGCTTTCTTT. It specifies CASSWTGSGEAFF.

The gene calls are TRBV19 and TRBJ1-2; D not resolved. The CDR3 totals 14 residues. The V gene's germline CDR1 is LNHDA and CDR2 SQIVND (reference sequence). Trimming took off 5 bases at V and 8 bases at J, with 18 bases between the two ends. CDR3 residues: CASSSPGISFGYTF. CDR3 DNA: TGTGCCAGTAGTTCCCCCGGGATATCTTTCGGCTACACCTTC.

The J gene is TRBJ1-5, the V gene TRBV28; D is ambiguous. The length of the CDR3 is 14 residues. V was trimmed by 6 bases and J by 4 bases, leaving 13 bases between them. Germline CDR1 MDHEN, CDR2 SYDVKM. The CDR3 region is CASSPQMVNQPQHF. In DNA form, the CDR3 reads TGTGCCAGCAGCCCACAGATGGTTAATCAGCCCCAGCATTTT.

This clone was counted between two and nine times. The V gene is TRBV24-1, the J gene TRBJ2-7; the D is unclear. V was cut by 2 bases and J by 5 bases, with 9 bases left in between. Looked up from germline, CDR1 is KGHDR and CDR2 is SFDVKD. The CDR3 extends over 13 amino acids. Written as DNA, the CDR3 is TGTGCCACCAGTGATTCCGACTTTAACGAGCAGTACTTC. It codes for CATSDSDFNEQYF.

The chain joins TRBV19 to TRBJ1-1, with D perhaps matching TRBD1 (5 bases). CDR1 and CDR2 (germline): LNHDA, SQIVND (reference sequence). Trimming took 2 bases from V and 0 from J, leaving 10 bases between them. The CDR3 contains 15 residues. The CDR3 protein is CASSILGGLNTEAFF. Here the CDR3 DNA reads TGTGCCAGTAGTATACTCGGGGGATTGAACACTGAAGCTTTCTTT.

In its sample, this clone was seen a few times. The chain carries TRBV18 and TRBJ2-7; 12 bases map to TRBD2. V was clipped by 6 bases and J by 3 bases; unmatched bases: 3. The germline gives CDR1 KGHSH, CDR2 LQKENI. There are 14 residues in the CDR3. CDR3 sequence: CASSGTSGLYEQYF. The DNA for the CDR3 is TGTGCCAGCTCGGGGACTAGCGGGCTCTACGAGCAGTACTTC.

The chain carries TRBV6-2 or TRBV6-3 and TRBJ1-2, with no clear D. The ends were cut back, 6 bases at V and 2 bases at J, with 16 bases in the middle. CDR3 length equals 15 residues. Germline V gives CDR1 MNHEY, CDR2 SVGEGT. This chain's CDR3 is CASSQSTGWNYGYTF. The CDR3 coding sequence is TGTGCCAGCAGCCAATCGACTGGCTGGAACTATGGCTACACCTTC.

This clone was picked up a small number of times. CDR3 nucleotides: TGCGCCAGCAGCTACGCGGGGGATGGCTACACCTTC. It is translated as CASSYAGDGYTF. This sequence joins TRBV5-1 and TRBJ1-2, with TRBD1 as a possible D gene (5 bases). Germline V gene sequence: CDR1 SGHRS, CDR2 YFSETQ. V was pared by 3 bases and J by 6 bases, with 9 bases between. This CDR3 is built from 12 residues.

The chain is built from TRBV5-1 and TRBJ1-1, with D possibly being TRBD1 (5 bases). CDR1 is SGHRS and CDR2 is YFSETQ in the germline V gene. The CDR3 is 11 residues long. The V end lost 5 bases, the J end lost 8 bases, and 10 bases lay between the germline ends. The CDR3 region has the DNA TGCGCCAGCAGGAGCGGGACGGAAGCTTTCTTT. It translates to CASRSGTEAFF.

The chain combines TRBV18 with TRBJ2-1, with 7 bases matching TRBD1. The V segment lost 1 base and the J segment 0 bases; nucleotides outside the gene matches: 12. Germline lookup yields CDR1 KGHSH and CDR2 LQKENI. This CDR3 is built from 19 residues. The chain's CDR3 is CASSPLGPGQRSSYNEQFF. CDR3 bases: TGTGCCAGCTCACCACTGGGGCCGGGACAGCGCAGCTCCTACAATGAGCAGTTCTTC.

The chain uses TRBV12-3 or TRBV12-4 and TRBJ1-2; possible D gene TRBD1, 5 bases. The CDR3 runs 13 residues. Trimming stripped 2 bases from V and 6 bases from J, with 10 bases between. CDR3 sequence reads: CASSLYGRDGYTF. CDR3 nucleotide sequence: TGTGCCAGCAGTTTATACGGCAGGGATGGCTACACCTTC.

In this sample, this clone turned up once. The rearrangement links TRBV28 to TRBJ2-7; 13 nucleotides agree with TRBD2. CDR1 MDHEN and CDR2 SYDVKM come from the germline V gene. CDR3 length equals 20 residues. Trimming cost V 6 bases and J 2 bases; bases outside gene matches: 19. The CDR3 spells CASSYDKLAGGIRKTYEQYF. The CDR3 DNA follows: TGTGCCAGCAGCTACGATAAACTAGCGGGAGGGATAAGAAAAACCTACGAGCAGTACTTC.

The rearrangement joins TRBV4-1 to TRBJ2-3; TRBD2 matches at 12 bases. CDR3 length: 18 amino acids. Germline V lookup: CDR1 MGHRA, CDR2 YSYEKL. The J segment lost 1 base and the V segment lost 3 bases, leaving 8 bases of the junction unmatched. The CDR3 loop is CASSQPLRLAGGTDTQYF. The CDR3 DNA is TGCGCCAGCAGCCAGCCCCTCCGACTAGCGGGGGGCACAGATACGCAGTATTTT.

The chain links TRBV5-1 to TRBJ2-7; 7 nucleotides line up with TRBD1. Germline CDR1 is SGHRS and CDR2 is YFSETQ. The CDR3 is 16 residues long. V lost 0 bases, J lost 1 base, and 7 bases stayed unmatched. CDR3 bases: TGCGCCAGCAGCTTGGAAGTCCGGGACAGATCCTACGAGCAGTACTTC. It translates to CASSLEVRDRSYEQYF.

The CDR3, as DNA: TGCGCCAGCAGCTCGGACAGGGGCATCGACTACGAGCAGTACTTC. Amino acids: CASSSDRGIDYEQYF. V and J are TRBV5-1 and TRBJ2-7; 9 bases fit TRBD1. This CDR3 has 15 amino acids. V was pared by 3 bases and J by 3 bases, with 7 bases of the junction left unmatched. Germline V gene lookup returns CDR1 SGHRS and CDR2 YFSETQ.